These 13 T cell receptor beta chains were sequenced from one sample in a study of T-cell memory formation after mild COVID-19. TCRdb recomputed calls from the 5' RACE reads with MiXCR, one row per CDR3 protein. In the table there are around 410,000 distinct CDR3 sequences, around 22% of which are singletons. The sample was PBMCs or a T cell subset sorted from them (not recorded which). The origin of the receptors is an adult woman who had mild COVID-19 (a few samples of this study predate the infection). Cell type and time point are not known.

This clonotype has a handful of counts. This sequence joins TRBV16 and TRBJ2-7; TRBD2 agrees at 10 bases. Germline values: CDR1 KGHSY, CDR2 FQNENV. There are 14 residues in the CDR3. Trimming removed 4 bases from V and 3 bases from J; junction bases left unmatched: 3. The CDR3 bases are TGTGCCAGCAGCCCCAGACTAGCGGGCTACGAGCAGTACTTC. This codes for CASSPRLAGYEQYF.

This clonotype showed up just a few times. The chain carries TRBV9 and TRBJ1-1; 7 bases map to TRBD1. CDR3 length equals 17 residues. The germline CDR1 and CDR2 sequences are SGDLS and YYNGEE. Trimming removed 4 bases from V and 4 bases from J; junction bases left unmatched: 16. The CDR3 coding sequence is TGTGCCAGCAGCATAGGGGACAGCGCCCCGAGCCGCACTGAAGCTTTCTTT. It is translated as CASSIGDSAPSRTEAFF.

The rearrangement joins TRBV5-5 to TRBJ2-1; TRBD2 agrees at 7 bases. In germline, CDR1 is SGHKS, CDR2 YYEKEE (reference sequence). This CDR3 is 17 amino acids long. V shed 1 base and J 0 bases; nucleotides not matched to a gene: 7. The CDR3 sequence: CASSLLGGDSSYNEQFF. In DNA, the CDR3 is TGTGCCAGCAGCTTGTTGGGAGGGGACTCCTCCTACAATGAGCAGTTCTTC. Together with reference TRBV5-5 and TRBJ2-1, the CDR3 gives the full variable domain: DAGVTQSPTHLIKTRGQQVTLRCSPISGHKSVSWYQQVLGQGPQFIFQYYEKEERGRGNFPDRFSARQFPNYSSELNVNALLLGDSALYLCASSLLGGDSSYNEQFFGPGTRLTVL.

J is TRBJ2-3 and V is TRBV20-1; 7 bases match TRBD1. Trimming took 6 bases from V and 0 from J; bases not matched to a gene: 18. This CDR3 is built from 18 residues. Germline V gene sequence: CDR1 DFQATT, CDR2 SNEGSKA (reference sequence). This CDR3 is CSARKEGALKWSTDTQYF. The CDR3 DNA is TGCAGTGCCCGCAAAGAGGGGGCGCTCAAATGGAGCACAGATACGCAGTATTTT.

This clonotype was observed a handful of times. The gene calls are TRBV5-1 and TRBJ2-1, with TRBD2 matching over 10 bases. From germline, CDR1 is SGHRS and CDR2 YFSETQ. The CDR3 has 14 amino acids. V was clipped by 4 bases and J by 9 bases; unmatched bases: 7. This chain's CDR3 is CASSLAGDRGEQFF. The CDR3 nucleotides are TGCGCCAGCAGCCTAGCGGGAGATCGGGGTGAGCAGTTCTTC.

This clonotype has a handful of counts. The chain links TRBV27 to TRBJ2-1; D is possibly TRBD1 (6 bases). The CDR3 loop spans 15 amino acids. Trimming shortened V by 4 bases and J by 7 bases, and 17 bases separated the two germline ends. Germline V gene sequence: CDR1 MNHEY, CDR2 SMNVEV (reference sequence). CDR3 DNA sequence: TGTGCCAGCAGTTCCACAGGGACCGTTTCGAATGAGCAGTTCTTC. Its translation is CASSSTGTVSNEQFF.

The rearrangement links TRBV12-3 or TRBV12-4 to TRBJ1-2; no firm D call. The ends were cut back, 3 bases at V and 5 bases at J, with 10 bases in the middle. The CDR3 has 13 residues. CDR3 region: CASSFTDGYGYTF. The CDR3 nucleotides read TGTGCCAGCAGTTTTACCGACGGGTATGGCTACACCTTC.

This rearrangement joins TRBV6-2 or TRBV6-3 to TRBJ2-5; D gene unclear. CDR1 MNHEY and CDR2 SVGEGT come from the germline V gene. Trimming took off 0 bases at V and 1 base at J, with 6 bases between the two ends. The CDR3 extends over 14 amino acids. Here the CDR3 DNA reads TGTGCCAGCAGTTACTCGATTCCCCAAGAGACCCAGTACTTC. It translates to CASSYSIPQETQYF.

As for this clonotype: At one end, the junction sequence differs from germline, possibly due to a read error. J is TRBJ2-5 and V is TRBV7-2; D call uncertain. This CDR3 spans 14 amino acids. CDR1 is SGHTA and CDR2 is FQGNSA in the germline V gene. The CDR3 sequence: CASSRDPADETQYF. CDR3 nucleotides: TGTGCCAGCAGCCGAGACCCCGCCGATGAGACCCAGTATTTC.

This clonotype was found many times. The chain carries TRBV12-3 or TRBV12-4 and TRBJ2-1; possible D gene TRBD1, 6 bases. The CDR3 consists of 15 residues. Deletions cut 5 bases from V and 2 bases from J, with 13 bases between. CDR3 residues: CASSPQGVPYNEQFF. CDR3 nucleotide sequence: TGTGCCAGCAGTCCACAGGGAGTTCCCTACAATGAGCAGTTCTTC.

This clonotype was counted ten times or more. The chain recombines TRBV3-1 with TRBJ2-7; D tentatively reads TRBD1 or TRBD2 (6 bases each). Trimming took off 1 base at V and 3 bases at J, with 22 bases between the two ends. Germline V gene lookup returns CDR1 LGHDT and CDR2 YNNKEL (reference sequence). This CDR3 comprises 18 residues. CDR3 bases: TGTGCCAGCAGCCAAGGGCGGGAAGGGACAACAAGTTTCTACGAGCAGTACTTC. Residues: CASSQGREGTTSFYEQYF.

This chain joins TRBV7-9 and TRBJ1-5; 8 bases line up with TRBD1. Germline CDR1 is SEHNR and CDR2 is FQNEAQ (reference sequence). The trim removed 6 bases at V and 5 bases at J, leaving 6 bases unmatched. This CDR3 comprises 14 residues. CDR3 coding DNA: TGTGCCAGCAGACCTCAGGGGGCTGATCAGCCCCAGCATTTT. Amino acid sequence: CASRPQGADQPQHF.

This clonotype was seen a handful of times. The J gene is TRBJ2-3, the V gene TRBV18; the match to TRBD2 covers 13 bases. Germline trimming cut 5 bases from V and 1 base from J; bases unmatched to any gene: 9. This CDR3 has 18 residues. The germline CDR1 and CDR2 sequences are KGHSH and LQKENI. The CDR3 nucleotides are TGTGCCAGCTCAAAGGGACTAGCGGGAACTTCTGGCACAGATACGCAGTATTTT. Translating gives CASSKGLAGTSGTDTQYF.